This T cell receptor (beta chain) appears in the sequencing data of a study of blood T cell repertoires in COVID-19. Repertoires were generated with immunoSEQ multiplex PCR, while TCRdb's copy carries only in-frame clones and drops some. The data contain around 90,000 clones, around four fifths of them singletons. The CDR3 sequence is 17 residues long. Germline lookup yields CDR1 MNHEY and CDR2 SVGEGT. V shed 5 bases and J 3 bases; nucleotides not matched to a gene: 10. The source of this sequence is a woman aged 65 to 85 with active or convalescent COVID-19. Specimen: peripheral blood. V and J are TRBV6-2 or TRBV6-3 and TRBJ2-2; 9 nucleotides line up with TRBD1. The DNA of the CDR3 is TGTGCCAGCAGTCGGGACAGGGTCTTTCTGGACACCGGGGAGCTGTTTTTT. This encodes CASSRDRVFLDTGELFF.